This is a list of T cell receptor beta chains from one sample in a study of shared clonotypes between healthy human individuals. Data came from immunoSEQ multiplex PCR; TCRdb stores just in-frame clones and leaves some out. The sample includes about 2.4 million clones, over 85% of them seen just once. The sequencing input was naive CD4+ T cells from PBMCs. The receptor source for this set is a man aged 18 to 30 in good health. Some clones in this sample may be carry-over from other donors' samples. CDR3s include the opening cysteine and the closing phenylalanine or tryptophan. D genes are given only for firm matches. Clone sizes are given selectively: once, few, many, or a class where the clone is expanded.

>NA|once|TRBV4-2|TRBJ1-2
CASSQGNTAVYGYTF
TGTGCCAGCAGCCAAGGTAATACAGCAGTCTATGGCTACACCTTC
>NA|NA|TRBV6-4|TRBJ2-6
CASSDSGGTGANVLTF
TGTGCCAGCAGTGACTCGGGGGGAACGGGGGCCAACGTCCTGACTTTC
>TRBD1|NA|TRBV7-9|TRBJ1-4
CASSLGQPNEKLFF
TGTGCCAGCAGCTTGGGACAGCCTAATGAAAAACTGTTTTTT
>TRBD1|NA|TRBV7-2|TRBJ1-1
CASSERTGRTEAFF
TGTGCCAGCAGCGAACGGACAGGGCGGACTGAAGCTTTCTTT
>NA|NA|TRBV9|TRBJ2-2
CASSVEGYGDTGELFF
TGTGCCAGCAGCGTAGAAGGGTATGGCGACACCGGGGAGCTGTTTTTT
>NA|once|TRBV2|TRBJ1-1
CASTTGLGNTEAFF
TGTGCCAGCACTACAGGGTTAGGGAACACTGAAGCTTTCTTT
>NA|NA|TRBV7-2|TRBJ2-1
CASSLGAGKQFF
TGTGCCAGCAGCTTAGGGGCCGGTAAGCAGTTCTTC
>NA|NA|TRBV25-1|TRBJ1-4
CASSEFGADPTNEKLFF
TGTGCCAGCAGTGAATTTGGCGCAGACCCAACTAATGAAAAACTGTTTTTT
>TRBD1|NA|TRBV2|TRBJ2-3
CASSVDRNTDTQYF
TGTGCCAGCAGTGTGGACAGGAACACAGATACGCAGTATTTT
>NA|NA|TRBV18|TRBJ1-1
CASSPGTEAFF
TGTGCCAGCTCACCGGGCACTGAAGCTTTCTTT
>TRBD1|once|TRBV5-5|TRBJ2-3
CASSSLPGQGGTDTQYF
TGTGCCAGCAGCTCCCTCCCGGGACAGGGGGGCACAGATACGCAGTATTTT
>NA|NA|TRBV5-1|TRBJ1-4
CASATVGAGSEKLFF
TGCGCCAGCGCCACAGTGGGGGCTGGTAGTGAAAAACTGTTTTTT
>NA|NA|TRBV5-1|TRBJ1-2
CASSKIQGVDGYTF
TGCGCCAGCAGCAAAATACAGGGTGTAGATGGCTACACCTTC
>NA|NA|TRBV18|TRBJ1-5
CASSPPQGQPQHF
TGTGCCAGCTCACCACCGCAAGGGCAGCCCCAGCATTTT
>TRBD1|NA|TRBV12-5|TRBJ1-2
CASGLAGTGGGGYTF
TGTGCTAGTGGTTTGGCCGGGACAGGGGGCGGCGGCTACACCTTC
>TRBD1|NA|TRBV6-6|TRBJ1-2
CASSYRDRGEGGYTF
TGTGCCAGCAGTTACCGGGACAGGGGCGAGGGTGGCTACACCTTC
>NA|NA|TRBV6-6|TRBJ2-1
CASSYSFEAYNEQFF
TGTGCCAGCAGTTACTCGTTTGAGGCGTACAATGAGCAGTTCTTC
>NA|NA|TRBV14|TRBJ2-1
CASASPREQFF
TGTGCCAGCGCTTCCCCGCGGGAGCAGTTCTTC
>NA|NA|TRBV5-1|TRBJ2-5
CASSLGTPTYQETQYF
TGCGCCAGCAGCCTGGGGACACCTACGTACCAAGAGACCCAGTACTTC
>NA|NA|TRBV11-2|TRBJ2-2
CASSLFGTNTGELFF
TGTGCCAGCAGCTTGTTCGGTACCAACACCGGGGAGCTGTTTTTT
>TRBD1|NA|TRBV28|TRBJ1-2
CASTLGGGYTF
TGTGCCAGCACTTTAGGGGGCGGCTACACCTTC
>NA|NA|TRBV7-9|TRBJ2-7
CASSLSAVSYEQYF
TGTGCCAGCAGCTTGTCGGCGGTCTCCTACGAGCAGTACTTC
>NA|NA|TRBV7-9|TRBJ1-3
CASSLGIQLGNTIYF
TGTGCCAGCAGCTTAGGGATCCAGCTCGGAAACACCATATATTTT
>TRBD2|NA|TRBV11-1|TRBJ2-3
CASSPPGGKITQYF
TGTGCCAGCAGCCCACCGGGAGGGAAAATAACGCAGTATTTT
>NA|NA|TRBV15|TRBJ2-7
CATSAWGGELFGEQYF
TGTGCCACCAGCGCGTGGGGAGGAGAGTTATTTGGGGAGCAGTACTTC
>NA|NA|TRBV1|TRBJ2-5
CTSSQDRSRVIQETQYF
TGCACCAGCAGCCAAGATCGTAGCAGGGTAATACAAGAGACCCAGTACTTC
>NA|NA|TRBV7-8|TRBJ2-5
CASSLGTPGETQYF
TGTGCCAGCAGCTTAGGGACTCCGGGGGAGACCCAGTACTTC
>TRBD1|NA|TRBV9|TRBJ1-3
CASSVSRLGTVSSGNTIYF
TGTGCCAGCAGCGTTTCGCGCCTAGGGACAGTTAGCTCTGGAAACACCATATATTTT
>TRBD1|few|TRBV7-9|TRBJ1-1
CASSWDRGTEAFF
TGTGCCAGCAGCTGGGACAGGGGCACTGAAGCTTTCTTT
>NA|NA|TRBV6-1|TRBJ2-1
CASSIGQKLREQFF
TGTGCCAGCAGTATTGGACAGAAGCTACGTGAGCAGTTCTTC
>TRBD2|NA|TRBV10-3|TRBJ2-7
CAINSGGIEQYF
TGTGCCATCAACTCCGGGGGGATCGAGCAGTACTTC
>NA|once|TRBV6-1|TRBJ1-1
CASSVSHQNTEAFF
TGTGCCAGCAGTGTGTCCCACCAGAACACTGAAGCTTTCTTT
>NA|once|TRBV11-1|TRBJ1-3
CASSARTGVSGNTIYF
TGTGCCAGCAGCGCCAGGACGGGCGTCTCTGGAAACACCATATATTTT
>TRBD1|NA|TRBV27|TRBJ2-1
CASSRPGRDRGLNEQFF
TGTGCCAGCAGCCGGCCCGGGAGGGACAGGGGACTTAATGAGCAGTTCTTC
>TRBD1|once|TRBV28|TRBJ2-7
CASSTRQGIHEQYF
TGTGCCAGCAGCACACGACAGGGCATCCACGAGCAGTACTTC
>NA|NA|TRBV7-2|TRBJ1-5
CASSLVARQPQHF
TGTGCCAGCAGCTTAGTGGCTAGGCAGCCCCAGCATTTT
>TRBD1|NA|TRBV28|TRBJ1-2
CASRPGQNYGYTF
TGTGCCAGCAGACCGGGACAGAACTATGGCTACACCTTC
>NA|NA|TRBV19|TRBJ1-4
CASSWGPTNEKLFF
TGTGCCAGTAGTTGGGGGCCGACTAATGAAAAACTGTTTTTT
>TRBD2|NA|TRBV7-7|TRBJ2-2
CASTSGRGTGELFF
TGTGCCAGCACTAGCGGGCGGGGCACCGGGGAGCTGTTTTTT
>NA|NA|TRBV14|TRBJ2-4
CASSQGMVNIQYF
TGTGCCAGCAGCCAAGGCATGGTAAACATTCAGTACTTC
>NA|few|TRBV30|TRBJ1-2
CAWSTDGYTF
TGTGCCTGGAGCACCGATGGCTACACCTTC
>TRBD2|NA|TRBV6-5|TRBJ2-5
CASSSPTSGEETQYF
TGTGCCAGCAGTTCCCCGACTAGCGGGGAAGAGACCCAGTACTTC
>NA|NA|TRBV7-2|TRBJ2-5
CASLERIQETQYF
TGTGCCAGCCTGGAACGAATCCAAGAGACCCAGTACTTC
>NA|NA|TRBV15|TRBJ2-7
CATSRDLSYEQYF
TGTGCCACCAGCAGAGATCTATCCTACGAGCAGTACTTC
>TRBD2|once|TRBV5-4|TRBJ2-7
CASSLNPAGNYEQYF
TGTGCCAGCAGCCTCAACCCAGCGGGGAACTACGAGCAGTACTTC
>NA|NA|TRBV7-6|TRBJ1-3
CASSFGLAGNTIYF
TGTGCCAGCAGCTTCGGCCTGGCTGGAAACACCATATATTTT
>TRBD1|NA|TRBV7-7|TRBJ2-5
CASSLLFLGTGEETQYF
TGTGCCAGCAGCTTATTGTTTCTGGGGACAGGGGAAGAGACCCAGTACTTC
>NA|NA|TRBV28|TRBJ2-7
CASSSFYEQYF
TGTGCCAGCTCTTCATTCTACGAGCAGTACTTC
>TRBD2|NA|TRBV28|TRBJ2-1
CASSSVLAGVTNEQFF
TGTGCCAGCAGTTCCGTCCTAGCGGGAGTTACCAATGAGCAGTTCTTC
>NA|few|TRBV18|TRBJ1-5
CASSPEGGQPQHF
TGTGCCAGCTCACCAGAGGGCGGTCAGCCCCAGCATTTT
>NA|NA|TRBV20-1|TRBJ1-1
CSAKGYTEAFF
TGCAGTGCTAAAGGGTACACTGAAGCTTTCTTT
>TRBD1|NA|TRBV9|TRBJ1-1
CASSARQGEAFF
TGTGCCAGCAGCGCCCGACAGGGGGAAGCTTTCTTT
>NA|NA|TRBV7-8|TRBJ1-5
CASSLVMALEPQHF
TGTGCCAGCAGCTTAGTTATGGCCCTCGAGCCCCAGCATTTT
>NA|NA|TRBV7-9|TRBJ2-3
CASSFSDTQYF
TGTGCCAGCAGCTTCTCTGATACGCAGTATTTT
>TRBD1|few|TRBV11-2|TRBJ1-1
CASSLRTGFEAFF
TGTGCCAGCAGCCTCAGGACAGGGTTTGAAGCTTTCTTT
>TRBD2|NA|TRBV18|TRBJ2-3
CASSPPASGRTDTQYF
TGTGCCAGCTCACCACCGGCTAGCGGGAGAACAGATACGCAGTATTTT
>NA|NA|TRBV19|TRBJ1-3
CASSITDFSGNTIYF
TGTGCCAGTAGTATCACGGACTTCTCTGGAAACACCATATATTTT